Included here is one T cell receptor (beta chain) sequence, with context. The target antigen is unknown. CDR1 MRHNA and CDR2 SNTAGT come from the germline V gene. Trimming left V 0 bases short and J 3 bases short, with 10 bases between. CDR3 length: 15 residues. The data derive from a study of shared clonotypes between healthy human individuals. CD45RO-negative, CCR7-positively selected cells formed the naive CD8 fraction, excluding terminally differentiated effector memory CD45RA+ cells. Study-wide results and caveats: Relative to their counterparts shared across all four donors, non-shared clonotypes exhibited diminished generation probabilities. Of the naive CD4 clonotypes, approximately 5% were shared across several donors.

Profiling relied on immunoSEQ multiplex PCR, and the TCRdb table lists in-frame clones only, not all of them. The data show approximately 740,000 clones, with 80% to 95% seen just once and less than 25% held by the top ten. Sequencing was performed on naive CD8+ T cells sorted from blood. The chain joins TRBV6-4 to TRBJ2-3; D could derive from TRBD1 or TRBD2 (5 bases each). This receptor was identified in a young man in good health. In DNA, the CDR3 is TGTGCCAGCAGTGACTCGAGAGAGGGGACAGATACGCAGTATTTT. Protein product: CASSDSREGTDTQYF.